These 11 T cell receptor beta chains were sequenced from one sample in a study of blood T cell repertoires in COVID-19 (dated by TCRdb to the early 2020s). The library was built by means of the immunoSEQ multiplex PCR assay. TCRdb retrieved this table from immuneACCESS and kept in-frame rearrangements only. Not all clones are present; in checked studies, unresolved V genes account for under half, and no reason is known for the remainder. This sample holds about 270,000 clones; about four fifths were observed only once. Roughly 3% of the sample belongs to the ten largest clones. Sequencing was carried out using peripheral blood. These receptor sequences come from a woman under 30 with acute or convalescent COVID-19.

This chain joins TRBV6-5 and TRBJ1-5, with a tentative D call TRBD1 (6 bases). Looked up from germline, CDR1 is MNHEY and CDR2 is SVGAGI. The CDR3 has 14 residues. The ends were cut back, 6 bases at V and 4 bases at J, with 13 bases in the middle. The CDR3 bases are TGTGCCAGCAGCCCCGGACAGAGGAATCAGCCCCAGCATTTT. Amino acid sequence: CASSPGQRNQPQHF.

V and J are TRBV7-9 and TRBJ2-7; maybe TRBD1 (5 bases). Trimming stripped 6 bases from V and 4 bases from J, with 16 bases between. The CDR3 is made up of 14 amino acids. Germline V gives CDR1 SEHNR, CDR2 FQNEAQ (reference sequence). The CDR3 coding sequence is TGTGCCAGCAGTCACATCCAGGGTGGGTACGAGCAGTACTTC. It encodes CASSHIQGGYEQYF.

This clone was counted once. The V call is TRBV20-1, the J call TRBJ2-1, with D perhaps matching TRBD2 (6 bases). V dropped 3 bases and J dropped 6 bases, with 12 bases sitting between them. The germline V gene has CDR1 DFQATT and CDR2 SNEGSKA (reference sequence). The CDR3 consists of 13 residues. CDR3 in DNA: TGCAGTGCTAGTAGCGGAGGATTCAATGAGCAGTTCTTC. This translates into CSASSGGFNEQFF.

This clone was counted a single time. The V and J genes are TRBV2 and TRBJ1-3; D uncertain. CDR1 SNHLY and CDR2 FYNNEI come from the germline V gene. The V end was cut by 8 bases, the J end by 0 bases, with 14 bases between. The CDR3 extends over 15 amino acids. The CDR3 DNA follows: TGTGCCAGCGGAAGAGCAGGAATCTCTGGAAACACCATATATTTT. It encodes CASGRAGISGNTIYF.

V and J are TRBV19 and TRBJ2-2; the match to TRBD1 covers 9 bases. Germline CDR1 and CDR2: LNHDA and SQIVND (reference sequence). The CDR3 runs to 16 residues. V lost 3 bases and J lost 3; bases outside the gene matches: 5. CDR3 residues: CASSMGNRGHTGELFF. The CDR3 nucleotides read TGTGCCAGTAGTATGGGAAACAGGGGGCACACCGGGGAGCTGTTTTTT.

CDR3: CASSFSGGGNTIYF. The CDR3 region has the DNA TGTGCCAGCAGTTTTTCAGGGGGCGGAAACACCATATATTTT. J is TRBJ1-3 and V is TRBV27; 8 nucleotides align to TRBD1. Germline trimming cut 3 bases from V and 4 bases from J; bases unmatched to any gene: 2. Germline-derived CDR1 and CDR2 are MNHEY and SMNVEV (reference sequence). The CDR3 contains 14 residues.

The V call is TRBV11-2, the J call TRBJ2-1; no firm D call. Germline V gene lookup returns CDR1 SGHAT and CDR2 FQNNGV. With 5 bases removed from V and 5 bases from J, the gap between germline ends came to 22 bases. The CDR3 is made up of 17 amino acids. DNA for the CDR3: TGTGCCAGCAGCCCCTTAGGCCCGGTGACTCGAAACAATGAGCAGTTCTTC. Protein product: CASSPLGPVTRNNEQFF. Based on the CDR3 plus reference TRBV11-2 and TRBJ2-1, the full variable domain is EAGVAQSPRYKIIEKRQSVAFWCNPISGHATLYWYQQILGQGPKLLIQFQNNGVVDDSQLPKDRFSAERLKGVDSTLKIQPAKLEDSAVYLCASSPLGPVTRNNEQFFGPGTRLTVL.

The chain is built from TRBV4-1 and TRBJ2-1; 8 nucleotides align to TRBD2. The CDR3 spans 18 residues. With V trimmed by 0 bases and J by 5 bases, 12 bases remained unmatched. In germline, CDR1 is MGHRA, CDR2 YSYEKL. The CDR3 sequence is CASSQETLAATANNEQFF. The CDR3, as DNA: TGCGCCAGCAGCCAAGAGACACTAGCGGCAACGGCAAACAATGAGCAGTTCTTC.

This clone was recorded only once. The rearrangement uses TRBV27 and TRBJ2-7; 11 bases align to TRBD2. The CDR3 covers 16 residues. Per the germline V gene, CDR1 is MNHEY and CDR2 is SMNVEV (reference sequence). Trimming removed 6 bases from V and 4 bases from J; junction bases left unmatched: 11. The CDR3 DNA reads TGTGCCAGCAGCCCCTACCCCGCTAGCGGGAGGTACGAGCAGTACTTC. It yields the protein CASSPYPASGRYEQYF.

This chain connects TRBV11-2 to TRBJ2-1; TRBD2 matches 12 bases. This CDR3 contains 18 residues. The germline CDR1 and CDR2 sequences are SGHAT and FQNNGV. The V segment lost 0 bases and the J segment 9 bases; nucleotides outside the gene matches: 12. The CDR3 here is CASSLEAFRTSGESEQFF. As DNA, the CDR3 is TGTGCCAGCAGCTTAGAGGCCTTTAGGACTAGCGGGGAAAGTGAGCAGTTCTTC.

The V gene is TRBV5-6, the J gene TRBJ2-2, with D tentatively TRBD2 (6 bases). The germline V and J ends were trimmed by 4 bases and 6 bases, with 19 bases remaining between them. CDR1 and CDR2 from the germline V gene are SGHDT and YYEEEE. The CDR3 is 16 residues long. The CDR3 loop reads CASSPWGEQVAGELFF. The CDR3 coding sequence is TGTGCCAGCAGCCCATGGGGGGAGCAAGTCGCCGGGGAGCTGTTTTTT. The variable domain in full, completed from reference TRBV5-6 and TRBJ2-2, reads DAGVTQSPTHLIKTRGQQVTLRCSPKSGHDTVSWYQQALGQGPQFIFQYYEEEERQRGNFPDRFSGHQFPNYSSELNVNALLLGDSALYLCASSPWGEQVAGELFFGEGSRLTVL.